The next 11 T cell receptor beta chains were all read from a single sample in a study of patients and donors after allogeneic stem cell transplantation. TCRdb independently ran MiXCR on the RT-PCR reads; one entry per CDR3 protein. Here the sample spans 20,000 to 30,000 distinct CDR3 sequences, 6.5% to 10% being singletons. Input material: blood, either unsorted or a sorted T cell fraction (not recorded which). Receptor source: a human donor who was either an allogeneic HSCT recipient or a stem cell or donor lymphocyte infusion donor (not recorded which). It is not recorded whose cells these are; they may come from a transplant donor.

Ten or more counts support this clonotype. J is TRBJ1-2 and V is TRBV9; weak D call: TRBD1 (5 bases). V was pared by 2 bases and J by 3 bases, with 14 bases between. This CDR3 is 15 amino acids long. CDR1 and CDR2 (germline): SGDLS, YYNGEE. This CDR3 is CASSVAVGGYYGYTF. CDR3 coding DNA: TGTGCCAGCAGCGTGGCTGTCGGGGGTTACTATGGCTACACCTTC.

Only a few counts were recorded for this clonotype. This chain connects TRBV27 to TRBJ1-6; a weak D match, TRBD1 (5 bases). Germline V gene lookup returns CDR1 MNHEY and CDR2 SMNVEV (reference sequence). This CDR3 has 15 residues. V lost 3 bases, J lost 7 bases, and 13 bases lay in between. CDR3 sequence (DNA): TGTGCCAGCAGTTTCGGAGGGACGAGAAATTCACCCCTCCACTTT. Residues: CASSFGGTRNSPLHF.

This clonotype was found many times. The V call is TRBV11-2, the J call TRBJ2-3; D call uncertain. Looked up from germline, CDR1 is SGHAT and CDR2 is FQNNGV. The CDR3 is 12 residues long. The V gene lost 0 bases and the J gene lost 10 bases, with 8 bases spanning the gap. Here the CDR3 reads CASSLEAGPQYF. The DNA for the CDR3 is TGTGCCAGCAGCTTAGAGGCTGGGCCGCAGTATTTT.

The rearrangement links TRBV5-8 to TRBJ1-1, with 8 bases that match TRBD1. Germline CDR1 and CDR2: SGHTS and YDEGEE. This CDR3 is 14 amino acids long. J gave up 1 base and V 10 bases, and 9 bases lay outside the gene matches. The CDR3 sequence: CAPRGRQRNTEAFF. CDR3 nucleotides: TGTGCCCCCAGGGGGCGCCAACGGAACACTGAAGCTTTCTTT.

Only a few counts were recorded for this clonotype. The V call is TRBV12-3 or TRBV12-4, the J call TRBJ1-2; D gene ambiguous. V lost 6 bases and J lost 5, with 10 bases in between. CDR3 length equals 12 residues. CDR3 amino acids: CASRTDGYGYTF. CDR3 bases: TGTGCCAGCAGAACGGATGGGTATGGCTACACCTTC.

This chain joins TRBV20-1 and TRBJ2-3; 11 bases agree with TRBD2. The CDR3 is 14 residues long. CDR1 and CDR2 from the germline V gene are DFQATT and SNEGSKA (reference sequence). V was pared by 0 bases and J by 5 bases, with 1 base of the junction left unmatched. The CDR3 loop is CSARDGLAGDTQYF. The CDR3 region has the DNA TGCAGTGCTAGAGATGGACTAGCGGGAGATACGCAGTATTTT.

This clonotype was picked up many times. The chain is built from TRBV3-1 and TRBJ2-3, with no clear D. The CDR3 contains 13 residues. Germline V gene lookup returns CDR1 LGHDT and CDR2 YNNKEL (reference sequence). V was clipped by 1 base and J by 2 bases, with 4 bases between them. CDR3 sequence: CASSQGYTDTQYF. DNA for the CDR3: TGTGCCAGCAGCCAAGGGTACACAGATACGCAGTATTTT.

In this sample, this clonotype turned up many times. The rearrangement joins TRBV25-1 to TRBJ2-1; weak D call: TRBD1 (5 bases). V lost 8 bases and J lost 6, with 17 bases in between. The CDR3 extends over 14 amino acids. Germline CDR1 MGHDK, CDR2 SYGVNS. The CDR3 sequence is CASVGGAFLNEQFF. Here the CDR3 DNA reads TGTGCCAGCGTCGGTGGGGCCTTCCTCAATGAGCAGTTCTTC.

This clonotype occurred many times. This sequence joins TRBV20-1 and TRBJ2-2; TRBD2 might be the D (5 bases). Germline-derived CDR1 and CDR2 are DFQATT and SNEGSKA (reference sequence). The CDR3 runs 13 residues. V was cut by 3 bases and J by 5 bases, with 10 bases left in between. CDR3 sequence (DNA): TGCAGTGCTAGTTTTCCGGGAACCGGGGAGCTGTTTTTT. It encodes CSASFPGTGELFF.

This clonotype was detected many times. The V call is TRBV28, the J call TRBJ1-5; weak D call: TRBD1 (5 bases). Germline lookup yields CDR1 MDHEN and CDR2 SYDVKM. V was cut by 6 bases and J by 9 bases, with 21 bases left in between. The CDR3 is 15 amino acids. CDR3 sequence reads: CASSPGGGRRRPQHF. The CDR3 region has the DNA TGTGCCAGCAGCCCGGGGGGGGGACGTCGAAGGCCCCAGCATTTT. The full variable domain, its missing parts supplied by reference TRBV28 and TRBJ1-5, is DVKVTQSSRYLVKRTGEKVFLECVQDMDHENMFWYRQDPGLGLRLIYFSYDVKMKEKGDIPEGYSVSREKKERFSLILESASTNQTSMYLCASSPGGGRRRPQHFGDGTRLSIL.

This clonotype occurred a few times. The chain carries TRBV7-9 and TRBJ2-3; the match to TRBD2 covers 10 bases. Germline assignment: CDR1 SEHNR and CDR2 FQNEAQ (reference sequence). V lost 5 bases, J lost 4 bases, and 3 bases stayed unmatched. The CDR3 covers 14 residues. The CDR3 sequence: CASSPGLAADTQYF. CDR3 DNA sequence: TGTGCCAGCAGCCCCGGACTAGCGGCAGATACGCAGTATTTT.